The 13 T cell receptor beta chains below all came from one sample that was sequenced in a study of shared clonotypes between healthy human individuals. The data were produced by immunoSEQ multiplex PCR, yet TCRdb's version contains in-frame clones alone and is incomplete. The sample includes some 1 million clones, around 75% of them seen just once. What was sequenced was memory CD4+ T cells sorted from blood. Subset noted: CD45RA-negative fraction. These receptors came from a young man in good health.

This chain connects TRBV5-4 to TRBJ2-5; D could derive from TRBD1 or TRBD2 (5 bases each). The V and J ends lost 7 bases and 5 bases respectively, with 21 bases between them. Germline lookup yields CDR1 SGHNT and CDR2 YYREEE (reference sequence). The CDR3 is made up of 15 amino acids. CDR3 in DNA: TGTGCCAGCCTAAGTGGGAAGGGGTCGGGGGAGACCCAGTACTTC. Residues: CASLSGKGSGETQYF.

This rearrangement joins TRBV30 to TRBJ1-2; D is uncertain. V lost 5 bases, J lost 2 bases, and 9 bases lay in between. The CDR3 runs to 12 residues. From germline, CDR1 is GTSNPN and CDR2 SVGIG (reference sequence). The CDR3 sequence: CAWGNSNYGYTF. CDR3 coding DNA: TGTGCCTGGGGTAACAGCAACTATGGCTACACCTTC.

The chain has TRBV27 and TRBJ1-6; 11 bases line up with TRBD1. The CDR3 has 18 amino acids. Trimming cost V 2 bases and J 10 bases; bases outside gene matches: 13. Germline V gene sequence: CDR1 MNHEY, CDR2 SMNVEV (reference sequence). The chain's CDR3 is CASSLIVGTGGNTSPLHF. The DNA of the CDR3 is TGTGCCAGCAGTTTAATAGTTGGGACAGGGGGGAATACATCACCCCTCCACTTT.

Notes on this clone: In the same sample, other DNA sequences code for this CDR3. The gene calls are TRBV6-6 and TRBJ2-7; TRBD1 is a possible D gene (5 bases). Germline V lookup: CDR1 MNHNY, CDR2 SVGAGI (reference sequence). The CDR3 spans 14 residues. The V and J ends lost 5 bases and 0 bases respectively, with 11 bases between them. DNA for the CDR3: TGTGCCAGCAGTCTGGGGCCAAGCTCCTACGAGCAGTACTTC. Protein product: CASSLGPSSYEQYF.

J is TRBJ1-2 and V is TRBV19; tentative D call: TRBD1 (6 bases). The germline V and J ends were trimmed by 8 bases and 2 bases, with 21 bases remaining between them. CDR1 is LNHDA, CDR2 SQIVND, per germline (reference sequence). The CDR3 covers 16 residues. In nucleotides, the CDR3 is TGTGCCAGTGGTTCTGTTCGGGGGCTAGAAAACTATGGCTACACCTTC. Amino acids: CASGSVRGLENYGYTF. The complete variable domain, with remaining parts taken from reference TRBV19 and TRBJ1-2, reads DGGITQSPKYLFRKEGQNVTLSCEQNLNHDAMYWYRQDPGQGLRLIYYSQIVNDFQKGDIAEGYSVSREKKESFPLTVTSAQKNPTAFYLCASGSVRGLENYGYTFGSGTRLTVV.

This clone appeared a few times. The CDR3: CASSAQRSHSPLHF. The CDR3 bases are TGTGCCAGCAGCGCCCAGCGGTCCCATTCACCCCTCCACTTT. The V call is TRBV9, the J call TRBJ1-6; no clear D. Germline CDR1 is SGDLS and CDR2 is YYNGEE. V was pared by 3 bases and J by 8 bases, with 12 bases between. The CDR3 length is 14 residues.

The chain employs TRBV2 and TRBJ1-2; no firm D call. The CDR3 runs 14 residues. Germline CDR1 SNHLY, CDR2 FYNNEI. The V and J ends lost 4 bases and 2 bases respectively, with 11 bases between them. In DNA form, the CDR3 reads TGTGCCAGCAGTGCTGACAAAGGGAACTATGGCTACACCTTC. Translated: CASSADKGNYGYTF. The full variable domain, in which reference TRBV2 and TRBJ1-2 provide the parts outside the CDR3, is EPEVTQTPSHQVTQMGQEVILRCVPISNHLYFYWYRQILGQKVEFLVSFYNNEISEKSEIFDDQFSVERPDGSNFTLKIRSTKLEDSAMYFCASSADKGNYGYTFGSGTRLTVV.

V gene TRBV6-5 combines with J gene TRBJ1-2; D possibly corresponds to TRBD1 (5 bases). Per germline, CDR1 MNHEY and CDR2 SVGAGI. The CDR3 spans 13 residues. V was trimmed by 5 bases and J by 8 bases, leaving 15 bases between them. The CDR3 protein is CASSLGRASGYTF. The CDR3 nucleotides are TGTGCCAGCAGTCTGGGCAGGGCTAGCGGCTACACCTTC.

The chain has TRBV18 and TRBJ2-3; 8 bases line up with TRBD1. Germline V gene sequence: CDR1 KGHSH, CDR2 LQKENI. The CDR3 consists of 16 residues. The junction had 12 bases not matched to a gene; V was cut back by 4 bases and J by 6 bases. The CDR3 sequence is CASSQEKTGAGDTQYF. The CDR3 coding sequence is TGTGCCAGCTCACAGGAAAAGACAGGGGCCGGGGATACGCAGTATTTT.

The V call is TRBV7-3, the J call TRBJ2-5, with TRBD1 as a possible D gene (6 bases). CDR3 length: 15 residues. Germline-derived CDR1 and CDR2 are SGHTA and FQGTGA. Trimming stripped 5 bases from V and 7 bases from J, with 20 bases between. The CDR3 here is CASSLNGQIGGTQYF. CDR3 sequence (DNA): TGTGCCAGCAGCCTAAACGGGCAGATAGGGGGGACCCAGTACTTC. Looking up the rest from reference TRBV7-3 and TRBJ2-5 gives the full variable domain: GAGVSQTPSNKVTEKGKYVELRCDPISGHTALYWYRQSLGQGPEFLIYFQGTGAADDSGLPNDRFFAVRPEGSVSTLKIQRTERGDSAVYLCASSLNGQIGGTQYFGPGTRLLVL.

CDR3 residues: CASTQTGGDTQYF. The CDR3 DNA sequence: TGTGCCAGCACCCAGACTGGGGGGGATACGCAGTATTTT. This rearrangement joins TRBV2 to TRBJ2-3, with D perhaps TRBD2 (6 bases). Trimming cost V 7 bases and J 6 bases, with 14 bases left between them. The CDR3 extends over 13 amino acids. Germline V gene data show CDR1 as SNHLY and CDR2 as FYNNEI.

In its sample, this clone was seen once. The chain links TRBV2 to TRBJ2-3, with 7 bases matching TRBD1. The V gene's germline CDR1 is SNHLY and CDR2 FYNNEI. The CDR3 runs 14 residues. V trimming: 5 bases; J trimming: 0 bases; junction bases outside the gene matches: 2. This CDR3 is CASSTRGSTDTQYF. The DNA of the CDR3 is TGTGCCAGCAGTACCAGGGGGAGCACAGATACGCAGTATTTT.

This clone appeared a single time. The chain employs TRBV18 and TRBJ1-1; 9 bases agree with TRBD1. This CDR3 contains 15 residues. V gave up 4 bases and J gave up 4 bases; unmatched junction bases: 7. Looked up from germline, CDR1 is KGHSH and CDR2 is LQKENI. The chain's CDR3 is CASSHEQGATTEAFF. The CDR3 coding sequence is TGTGCCAGCTCACACGAACAGGGGGCAACCACTGAAGCTTTCTTT.